This T cell receptor beta chain is from a study of pediatric ulcerative colitis. Study-wide points: Blood samples from a couple of patients yielded substantially fewer templates and were excluded from blood-rectal overlap analysis. Rectal repertoires separated controls, mild-moderate and acute severe colitis.

V trimming: 3 bases; J trimming: 7 bases; junction bases outside the gene matches: 15. Germline V CDR1 and CDR2: MDHEN, SYDVKM. The CDR3 is 17 amino acids. Of note for this clone: Its target is not known.

TCRdb's table, derived via immunoSEQ multiplex PCR, lists solely in-frame clones and lacks some. The repertoire holds around 64,000 clones, with around four fifths as singletons. Ulcerative colitis patients received no immunosuppressive medication before the diagnostic colonoscopy. The origin of this receptor is a boy younger than 18 with moderate ulcerative colitis. Sequenced material: blood. The chain joins TRBV28 to TRBJ1-5; 7 bases line up with TRBD1. CDR3 bases: TGTGCCAGCAGTTTCCCCTCCTCTCGACAGGGTTGGCAGCCCCAGCATTTT. Encoded protein: CASSFPSSRQGWQPQHF.